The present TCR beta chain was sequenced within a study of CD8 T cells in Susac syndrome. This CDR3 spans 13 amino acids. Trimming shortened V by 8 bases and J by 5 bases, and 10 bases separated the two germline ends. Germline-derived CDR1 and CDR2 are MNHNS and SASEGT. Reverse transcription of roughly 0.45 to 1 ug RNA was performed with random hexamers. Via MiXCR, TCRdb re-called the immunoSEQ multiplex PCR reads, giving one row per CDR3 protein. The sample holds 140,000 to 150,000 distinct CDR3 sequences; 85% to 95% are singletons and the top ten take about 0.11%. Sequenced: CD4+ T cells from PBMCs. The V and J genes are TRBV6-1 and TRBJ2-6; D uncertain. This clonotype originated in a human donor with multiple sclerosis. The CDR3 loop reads CASFAFWANVLTF. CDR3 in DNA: TGTGCCAGCTTCGCTTTCTGGGCCAACGTCCTGACTTTC.